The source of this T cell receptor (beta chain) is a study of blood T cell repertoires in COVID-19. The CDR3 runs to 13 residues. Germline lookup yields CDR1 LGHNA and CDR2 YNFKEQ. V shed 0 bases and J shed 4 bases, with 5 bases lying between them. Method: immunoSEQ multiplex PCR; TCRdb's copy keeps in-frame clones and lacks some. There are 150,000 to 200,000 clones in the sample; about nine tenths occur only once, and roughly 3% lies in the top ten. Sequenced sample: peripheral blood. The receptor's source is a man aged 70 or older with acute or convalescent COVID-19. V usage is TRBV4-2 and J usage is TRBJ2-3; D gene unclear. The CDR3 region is CASSQDPADTQYF. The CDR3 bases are TGTGCCAGCAGCCAAGATCCGGCAGATACGCAGTATTTT.